Listed below are T cell receptor beta chains from one sample, sequenced in a study of graft-versus-host responses after intestinal transplantation. Clones were read by immunoSEQ multiplex PCR, and TCRdb kept only the in-frame ones, dropping some. The data hold some 45,000 clones, with about 95% observed a single time. The input for sequencing was PBMCs, taken about 320 days after intestinal transplant. Receptors originate from a human patient who received an intestinal transplant, so some T cells may come from the graft donor. CDR3s include the opening cysteine and the closing phenylalanine or tryptophan. Each record gives: CDR3 DNA, CDR3 protein, V gene, clone size, J gene, D gene. D genes are given only for firm matches. Clone size is shown for a subset of rows, as once, few, many or a class of expanded clone.

CDR3 DNA: TGTGCCAGCAGTTATTTGCAGCGGGGGTCTTATGAGCAGTTCTTC
CDR3 protein: CASSYLQRGSYEQFF
V gene: TRBV6-5
clone size: -
J gene: TRBJ2-1
D gene: TRBD2

CDR3 DNA: TGTGCCACCCGGGAAGGGACAGATTATGGCTACACCTTC
CDR3 protein: CATREGTDYGYTF
V gene: TRBV6-6
clone size: -
J gene: TRBJ1-2
D gene: TRBD1

CDR3 DNA: TGTGCCAGCAGTGACAAATACAGCTCCTACGAGCAGTACTTC
CDR3 protein: CASSDKYSSYEQYF
V gene: TRBV6-5
clone size: -
J gene: TRBJ2-7
D gene: -

CDR3 DNA: TGCGCCAGCAGTGCCCACCGGGATTCACCCCTCCACTTT
CDR3 protein: CASSAHRDSPLHF
V gene: TRBV10-1
clone size: -
J gene: TRBJ1-6
D gene: -

CDR3 DNA: TGTGCCAGCAGTTACTCGCTCCATAACTCCTATGGCTACACCTTC
CDR3 protein: CASSYSLHNSYGYTF
V gene: TRBV6-5
clone size: -
J gene: TRBJ1-2
D gene: -

CDR3 DNA: TGTGCCAGCAGCTTGGCCTCAGCGGGAGGGAGAAACATTCAGTACTTC
CDR3 protein: CASSLASAGGRNIQYF
V gene: TRBV5-4
clone size: -
J gene: TRBJ2-4
D gene: TRBD2

CDR3 DNA: TGTGCCTGGACCCAACAGGGTACGGACTATGGCTACACCTTC
CDR3 protein: CAWTQQGTDYGYTF
V gene: TRBV30
clone size: -
J gene: TRBJ1-2
D gene: -

CDR3 DNA: TGCAGCGTGTGGACAGGGGCTAATTCACCCCTCCACTTT
CDR3 protein: CSVWTGANSPLHF
V gene: TRBV29-1
clone size: -
J gene: TRBJ1-6
D gene: TRBD1

CDR3 DNA: TGTGCCAGCAGTCCAAATCAGAGAGGGACGCCCCAGCATTTT
CDR3 protein: CASSPNQRGTPQHF
V gene: TRBV5-4
clone size: -
J gene: TRBJ1-5
D gene: -

CDR3 DNA: TGCGCCAGCAGCTTAGGACTAGCGGGAGTGCGTGAGCAGTTCTTC
CDR3 protein: CASSLGLAGVREQFF
V gene: TRBV5-1
clone size: -
J gene: TRBJ2-1
D gene: TRBD2

CDR3 DNA: TGTGCCACCAGCCCCCAATCCACACGGGTCTATGGCTACACCTTC
CDR3 protein: CATSPQSTRVYGYTF
V gene: TRBV15
clone size: few
J gene: TRBJ1-2
D gene: -

CDR3 DNA: TGTGCCAGCAGTCGTGCCAGAAGTGACACTGAAGCTTTCTTT
CDR3 protein: CASSRARSDTEAFF
V gene: TRBV14
clone size: -
J gene: TRBJ1-1
D gene: -

CDR3 DNA: TGTGCCAGCAGCCGTGGGGAGTTGGACACCGGGGAGCTGTTTTTT
CDR3 protein: CASSRGELDTGELFF
V gene: TRBV7-6
clone size: -
J gene: TRBJ2-2
D gene: -

CDR3 DNA: TGCGCCAGCAGCCCCAACCCAGGGAAGGGGGAGACCCAGTACTTC
CDR3 protein: CASSPNPGKGETQYF
V gene: TRBV5-1
clone size: -
J gene: TRBJ2-5
D gene: -

CDR3 DNA: TGTGCCAGTAGTAGCCAGGGCTACGAGCAGTACTTC
CDR3 protein: CASSSQGYEQYF
V gene: TRBV19
clone size: -
J gene: TRBJ2-7
D gene: -

CDR3 DNA: TGTGCCAGCAGTTTAAACACCGGGGAGCTGTTTTTT
CDR3 protein: CASSLNTGELFF
V gene: TRBV27
clone size: -
J gene: TRBJ2-2
D gene: -

CDR3 DNA: TGCGCCAGCAGCTGGGGACTTGAAGAGACCCAGTACTTC
CDR3 protein: CASSWGLEETQYF
V gene: TRBV5-1
clone size: once
J gene: TRBJ2-5
D gene: -

CDR3 DNA: TGCGCCAGCAGCTTCCAACAGGGCAATGAGCAGTTCTTC
CDR3 protein: CASSFQQGNEQFF
V gene: TRBV5-1
clone size: -
J gene: TRBJ2-1
D gene: -

CDR3 DNA: TGTGCCAGCAGACCTTCGGACAGGCTTGAAGGCTACACCTTC
CDR3 protein: CASRPSDRLEGYTF
V gene: TRBV28
clone size: -
J gene: TRBJ1-2
D gene: TRBD1

CDR3 DNA: TGCAGCGTTTGCGGACAGGGGTCGTACGAGCAGTACTTC
CDR3 protein: CSVCGQGSYEQYF
V gene: TRBV29-1
clone size: -
J gene: TRBJ2-7
D gene: TRBD1

CDR3 DNA: TGTGCCAGCAGTTCGGACGGGTTGAATCAGCCCCAGCATTTT
CDR3 protein: CASSSDGLNQPQHF
V gene: TRBV27
clone size: -
J gene: TRBJ1-5
D gene: -

CDR3 DNA: TGTGCCTGGAGTGTCTGGGATCAGGGCACAGATACGCAGTATTTT
CDR3 protein: CAWSVWDQGTDTQYF
V gene: TRBV30
clone size: -
J gene: TRBJ2-3
D gene: -